This paragraph covers one T cell receptor beta chain sequence. Its antigen is as yet unknown. For the second PCR, which ran for about 6 to 11 cycles, a sample-barcoded 5' primer and a J-beta primer mix were used. MiXCR, run by TCRdb on the 5' RACE reads, gives a single entry per CDR3 protein. The sample lists 1,800,000 or so distinct CDR3 sequences; about 39% were seen once. This sample stems from a study of blood T cells in healthy people across ages. Germline V CDR1 and CDR2: SQVTM, ANQGSEA. The CDR3 runs to 13 residues. Trimming left V 6 bases short and J 3 bases short, with 12 bases between. The study, taken as a whole, reports: Aged donors had fewer naive CD4+ cells and lower diversity than long-lived donors. Any changes in expanded clonotypes were possibly confounded, as donor CMV status remained unknown. TCR beta diversity correlated strongly with naive T cell percentage.

The chain carries TRBV29-1 and TRBJ1-5; D is perhaps TRBD1 (5 bases). Sequencing input: blood. The origin of this receptor is a human donor in good health. In nucleotides, the CDR3 is TGCAGCGTCGGAGACAGTTTCAATCAGCCCCAGCATTTT. Amino acid sequence: CSVGDSFNQPQHF.